The present T cell receptor beta chain was sequenced within a study of shared clonotypes between healthy human individuals (dated by TCRdb to about 2020). As for the study more broadly: A couple of women and three men aged 18 to 49 years were included in the cohort. For each donor, CD4 naive and CD4 memory were each run on three plates, CD8 naive on two plates, and CD8 memory on one plate. The study deeply sequenced blood TCR repertoires of about five healthy adults to estimate repertoire size and the extent of clonotype sharing between individuals. Different laboratories and diverse techniques were used to prepare libraries and sequence TCR repertoires, to increase sequencing depth and limit assay-specific biases. Leukapheresis yielded between about 0.85 and 10 billion PBMCs per donor.

The donors were healthy, HIV-negative adults with no recently reported acute infections or vaccinations. Only Caucasian adults living in Nashville, Tennessee, USA were represented among the donors. CD4+ T cells were enriched through magnetic negative selection, after which naive cells were positively selected on CD45RA and the remaining negative fraction served as the memory subset. After blood collection by leukapheresis, PBMCs were isolated using Ficoll-Histopaque density gradient centrifugation and then cryopreserved in the vapor phase of liquid nitrogen. Analytical flow cytometry was used to check the purity and quantity of every magnetically sorted T cell population. From each sorted fraction, genomic DNA was isolated and quantified by UV absorbance on a Nanodrop 2000c. Comment on this clone: Which antigen it targets is not known. No base qualities exist here, and no much larger clone lies one base off it. The sample holds other DNA sequences that translate to the same CDR3.

Using the deep immunoSEQ assay, multiplex PCR amplified TCR CDR3 regions from genomic DNA. Extracted genomic DNA from each cell subset was distributed evenly across all wells of several immunoSEQ 96-well plates, and each plate was treated as a replicate. For sorted subsets, 150 to 200 ng genomic DNA, equal to 30,000 or so T cell genomes, was loaded into each replicate PCR. The purified libraries were quantified using a Qubit 3.0 fluorometer, sized with a Bioanalyzer 2100, and then quantified again using the KAPA Library Quantification kit. A separate single-read 150-cycle Illumina NextSeq 550 flow cell was used to sequence each immunoSEQ 96-well plate. The authors' pipeline ran thus. Because only junctional sequences without quality scores were contained in the immunoSEQ output, filtering matching that applied to full-length reads could not be performed. Sequences were annotated with PyIR, a Python wrapper for IgBLAST v1.9, using IMGT germline references to assign V/J genes and CDR3. Reads were removed for weak V/J assignments (E-value above 1e-6), missing CDR3, stop codons, out-of-frame junctions, or ambiguous translated residues. A V3J clonotype was defined by an identical inferred V gene, J gene, and CDR3 amino acid sequence. To compute the percentage overlap between repertoires, the number of shared unique clonotypes was divided by the size of the smaller repertoire. Richness of each repertoire was evaluated using RTK rarefaction, the Chao1 estimator, and Recon v2.1 estimates of unobserved clonotypes. OLGA was used to compute generation probabilities for all TCRbeta clonotypes that the gDNA method yielded from a handful of donors. This is the immuneACCESS table as TCRdb keeps it, with only in-frame sequences that have V and J called. A part of the clones is gone; compared with another copy, unresolved V genes explain less than half, and the rest is unexplained. V, J and clone size are taken as reported in that table, and D and trimming were inferred from the DNA itself. A total of about 1.1 million clones appear in this sample, about 72% of them only once. The ten biggest clones cover over 0.8% of the sample.

CDR1 MDHEN and CDR2 SYDVKM are derived from the germline V gene. From the cysteine through the phenylalanine, the CDR3 covers 13 amino acids. The retained sequence is limited to the CDR3, 39 bases, with the frame set at the first base. Deletion took 3 bases off V and 5 bases off J, with a span of 11 bases between the germline ends. The investigation overall reported the following: Sharing across several donors was observed for around 4.8% of naive CD4, over 3% of naive CD8, about 2.3% of memory CD4, and about 0.38% of memory CD8 clonotypes. Pairwise subsampling indicated that sequencing depth was expected to affect the degree of clonotype sharing among donors. The genetic and exposure-history diversity represented was limited by the small number of donors. Estimated clonotype richness was generally larger for naive than for memory subsets. Higher generation probabilities were observed for clonotypes shared by all four sorted-subset donors than for non-shared clonotypes. Sampling was restricted to blood, and TCR repertoires in tissues likely differ from the TCR repertoires found in blood. Rarefaction of sorted-subset datasets indicated incomplete sequencing despite the large sequencing depth.

The TCR comes from a man aged 18 to 29 in good health. Some clones in this sample may be carry-over from other donors' samples. The chain joins TRBV28 to TRBJ2-7; TRBD1 is possibly the D segment (6 matching bases). Sequencing used memory CD4+ T cells from PBMCs. The cell subset or site tag for this specimen amounts to: CD45RA-negative fraction. The CDR3 corresponds to CASSLPNRDEQYF. DNA sequence: TGTGCCAGCAGTTTGCCGAACAGGGACGAGCAGTACTTC. The full variable domain, with segments outside the CDR3 supplied by the reference TRBV28 and TRBJ2-7 proteins, appears as DVKVTQSSRYLVKRTGEKVFLECVQDMDHENMFWYRQDPGLGLRLIYFSYDVKMKEKGDIPEGYSVSREKKERFSLILESASTNQTSMYLCASSLPNRDEQYFGPGTRLTVT.